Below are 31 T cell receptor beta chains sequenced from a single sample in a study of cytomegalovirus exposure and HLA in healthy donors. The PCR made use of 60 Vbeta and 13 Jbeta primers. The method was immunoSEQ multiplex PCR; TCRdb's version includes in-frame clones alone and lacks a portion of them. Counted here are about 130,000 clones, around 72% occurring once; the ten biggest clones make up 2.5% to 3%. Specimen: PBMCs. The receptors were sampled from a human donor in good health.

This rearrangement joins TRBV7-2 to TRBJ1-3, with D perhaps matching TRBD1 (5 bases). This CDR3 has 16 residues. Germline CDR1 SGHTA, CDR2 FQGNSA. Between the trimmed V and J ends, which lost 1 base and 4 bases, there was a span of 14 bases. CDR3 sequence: CASSLVGEGTGNTIYF. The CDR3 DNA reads TGTGCCAGCAGCTTAGTTGGGGAGGGGACCGGAAACACCATATATTTT.

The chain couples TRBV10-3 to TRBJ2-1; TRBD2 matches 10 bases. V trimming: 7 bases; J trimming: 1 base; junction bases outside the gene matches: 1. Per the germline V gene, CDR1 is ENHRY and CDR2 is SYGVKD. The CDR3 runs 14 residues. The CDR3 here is CAIKTSGSYNEQFF. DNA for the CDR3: TGTGCCATCAAGACTAGCGGGTCCTACAATGAGCAGTTCTTC.

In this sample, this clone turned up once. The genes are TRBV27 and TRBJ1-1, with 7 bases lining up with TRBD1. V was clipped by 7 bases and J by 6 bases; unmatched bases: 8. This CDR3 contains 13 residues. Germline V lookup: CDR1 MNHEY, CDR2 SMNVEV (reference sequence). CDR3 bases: TGTGCCAGCACCAAAACCGGGACAGCTGAAGCTTTCTTT. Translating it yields CASTKTGTAEAFF.

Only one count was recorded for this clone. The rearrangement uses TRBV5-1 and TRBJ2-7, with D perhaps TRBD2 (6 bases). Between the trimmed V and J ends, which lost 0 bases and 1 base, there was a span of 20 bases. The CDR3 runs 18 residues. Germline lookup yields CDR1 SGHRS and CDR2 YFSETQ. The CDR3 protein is CASSLAGLTGRGSYEQYF. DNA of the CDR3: TGCGCCAGCAGCTTGGCGGGACTGACGGGTCGGGGGTCCTACGAGCAGTACTTC.

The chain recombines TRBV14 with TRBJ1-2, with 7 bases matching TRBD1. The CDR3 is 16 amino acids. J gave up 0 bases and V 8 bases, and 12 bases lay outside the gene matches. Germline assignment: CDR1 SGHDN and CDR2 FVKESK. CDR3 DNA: TGTGCCAGCCCTTGGGGACAGTTTTTAGCTAACTATGGCTACACCTTC. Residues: CASPWGQFLANYGYTF.

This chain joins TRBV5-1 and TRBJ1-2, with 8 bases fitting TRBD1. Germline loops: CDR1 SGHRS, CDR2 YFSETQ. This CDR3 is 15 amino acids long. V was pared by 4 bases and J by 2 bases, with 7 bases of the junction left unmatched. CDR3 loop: CASSVDRGTNYGYTF. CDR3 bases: TGCGCCAGCAGCGTTGACAGGGGAACCAACTATGGCTACACCTTC. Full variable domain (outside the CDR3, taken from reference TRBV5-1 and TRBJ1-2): KAGVTQTPRYLIKTRGQQVTLSCSPISGHRSVSWYQQTPGQGLQFLFEYFSETQRNKGNFPGRFSGRQFSNSRSEMNVSTLELGDSALYLCASSVDRGTNYGYTFGSGTRLTVV.

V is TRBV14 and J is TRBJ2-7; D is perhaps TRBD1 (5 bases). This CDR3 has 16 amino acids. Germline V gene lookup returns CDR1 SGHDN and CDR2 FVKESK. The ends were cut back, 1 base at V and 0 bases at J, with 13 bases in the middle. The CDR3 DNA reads TGTGCCAGCAGCCAAGGAGTAGGGGCAGACTCCTACGAGCAGTACTTC. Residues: CASSQGVGADSYEQYF.

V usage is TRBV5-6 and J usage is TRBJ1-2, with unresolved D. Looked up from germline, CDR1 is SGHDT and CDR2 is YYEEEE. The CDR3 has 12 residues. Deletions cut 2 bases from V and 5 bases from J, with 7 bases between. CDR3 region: CASSFTGYGYTF. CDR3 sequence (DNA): TGTGCCAGCAGCTTCACCGGGTATGGCTACACCTTC.

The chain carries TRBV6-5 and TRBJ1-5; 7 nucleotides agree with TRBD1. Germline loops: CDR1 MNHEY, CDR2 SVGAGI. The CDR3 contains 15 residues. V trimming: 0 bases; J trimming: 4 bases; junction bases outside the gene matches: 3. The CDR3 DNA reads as TGTGCCAGCAGTTACTCAGGGGGCGCGAATCAGCCCCAGCATTTT. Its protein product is CASSYSGGANQPQHF.

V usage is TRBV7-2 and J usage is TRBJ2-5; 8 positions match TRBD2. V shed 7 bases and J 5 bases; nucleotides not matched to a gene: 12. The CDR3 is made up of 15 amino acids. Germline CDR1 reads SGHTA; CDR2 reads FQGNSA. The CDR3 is CASKDSGGLWETQYF. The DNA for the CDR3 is TGTGCCAGCAAGGATTCGGGAGGGCTTTGGGAGACCCAGTACTTC. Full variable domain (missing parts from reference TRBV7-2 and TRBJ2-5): GAGVSQSPSNKVTEKGKDVELRCDPISGHTALYWYRQSLGQGLEFLIYFQGNSAPDKSGLPSDRFSAERTGGSVSTLTIQRTQQEDSAVYLCASKDSGGLWETQYFGPGTRLLVL.

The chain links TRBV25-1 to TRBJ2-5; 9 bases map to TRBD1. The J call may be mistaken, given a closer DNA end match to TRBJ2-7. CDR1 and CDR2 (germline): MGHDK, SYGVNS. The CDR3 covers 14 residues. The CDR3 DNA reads TGTGCCAGCAGTACGGGACAGGGTCGCAACGAGCAGTACTTC. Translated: CASSTGQGRNEQYF.

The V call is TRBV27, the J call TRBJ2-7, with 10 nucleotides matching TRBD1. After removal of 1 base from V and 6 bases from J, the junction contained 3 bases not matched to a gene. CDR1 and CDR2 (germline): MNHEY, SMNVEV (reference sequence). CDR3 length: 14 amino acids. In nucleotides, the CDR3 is TGTGCCAGCAGTTTATGGGGACAGGGGAGCGAGCAGTACTTC. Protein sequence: CASSLWGQGSEQYF.

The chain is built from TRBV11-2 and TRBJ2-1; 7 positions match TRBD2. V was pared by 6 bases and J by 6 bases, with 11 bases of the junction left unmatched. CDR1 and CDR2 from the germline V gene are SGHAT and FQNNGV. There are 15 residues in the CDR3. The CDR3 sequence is CASRERTWGGNEQFF. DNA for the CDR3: TGTGCCAGCAGGGAACGGACCTGGGGGGGCAATGAGCAGTTCTTC. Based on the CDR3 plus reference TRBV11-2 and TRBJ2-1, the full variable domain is EAGVAQSPRYKIIEKRQSVAFWCNPISGHATLYWYQQILGQGPKLLIQFQNNGVVDDSQLPKDRFSAERLKGVDSTLKIQPAKLEDSAVYLCASRERTWGGNEQFFGPGTRLTVL.

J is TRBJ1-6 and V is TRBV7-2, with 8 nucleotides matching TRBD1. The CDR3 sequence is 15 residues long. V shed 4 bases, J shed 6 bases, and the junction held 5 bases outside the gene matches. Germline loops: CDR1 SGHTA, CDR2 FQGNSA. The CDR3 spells CASSSGDRTNSPLHF. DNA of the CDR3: TGTGCCAGCAGCTCTGGGGACAGGACTAATTCACCCCTCCACTTT.

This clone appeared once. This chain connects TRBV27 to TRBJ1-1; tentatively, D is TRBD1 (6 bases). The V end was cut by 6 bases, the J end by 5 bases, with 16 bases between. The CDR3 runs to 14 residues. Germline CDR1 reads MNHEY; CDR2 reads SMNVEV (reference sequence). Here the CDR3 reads CASSVGTLGTEAFF. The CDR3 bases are TGTGCCAGCAGCGTCGGGACATTGGGGACTGAAGCTTTCTTT.

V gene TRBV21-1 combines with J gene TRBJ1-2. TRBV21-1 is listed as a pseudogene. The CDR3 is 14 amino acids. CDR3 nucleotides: TGTGCCAGCAGCAAAGATAAATCCCCCTATGGCTACACCTTC. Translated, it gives CASSKDKSPYGYTF.

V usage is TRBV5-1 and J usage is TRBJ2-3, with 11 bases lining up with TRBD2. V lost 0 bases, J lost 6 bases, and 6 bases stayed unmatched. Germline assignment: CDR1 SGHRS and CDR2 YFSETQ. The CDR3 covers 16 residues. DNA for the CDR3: TGCGCCAGCAGCTTGGTGATTAGCGGGGGGGAGGATACGCAGTATTTT. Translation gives CASSLVISGGEDTQYF.

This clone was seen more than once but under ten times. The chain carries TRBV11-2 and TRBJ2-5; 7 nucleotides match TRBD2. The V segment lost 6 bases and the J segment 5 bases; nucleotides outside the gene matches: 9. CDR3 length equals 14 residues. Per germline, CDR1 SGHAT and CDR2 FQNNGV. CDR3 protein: CASRHLGGLETQYF. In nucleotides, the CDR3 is TGTGCCAGCAGACACTTGGGGGGGTTGGAGACCCAGTACTTC.

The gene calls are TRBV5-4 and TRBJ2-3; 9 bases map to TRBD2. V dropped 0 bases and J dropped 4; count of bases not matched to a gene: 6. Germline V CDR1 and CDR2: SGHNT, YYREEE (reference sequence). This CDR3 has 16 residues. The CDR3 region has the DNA TGTGCCAGCAGCTTGGGGTCTAGCGGGAAAGCAGATACGCAGTATTTT. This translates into CASSLGSSGKADTQYF. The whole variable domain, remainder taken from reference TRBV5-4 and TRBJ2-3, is ETGVTQSPTHLIKTRGQQVTLRCSSQSGHNTVSWYQQALGQGPQFIFQYYREEENGRGNFPPRFSGLQFPNYSSELNVNALELDDSALYLCASSLGSSGKADTQYFGPGTRLTVL.

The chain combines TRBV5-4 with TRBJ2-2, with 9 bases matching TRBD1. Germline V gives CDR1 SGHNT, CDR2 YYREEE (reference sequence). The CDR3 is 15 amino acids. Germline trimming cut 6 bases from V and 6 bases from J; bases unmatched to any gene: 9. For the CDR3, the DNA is TGTGCCAGCACTCCGGGACAGGGCCGCCCCGGGGAGCTGTTTTTT. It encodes CASTPGQGRPGELFF.

As DNA, the CDR3 is TGTGCCAGCAGTGAGTTCAGGGCTATGAGTGACGAGCAGTACTTC. Its translation: CASSEFRAMSDEQYF. This chain links TRBV2 with TRBJ2-7, with D possibly matching TRBD1 (5 bases). From germline, CDR1 is SNHLY and CDR2 FYNNEI. V was cut by 3 bases and J by 5 bases, with 17 bases left in between. This CDR3 contains 15 residues.

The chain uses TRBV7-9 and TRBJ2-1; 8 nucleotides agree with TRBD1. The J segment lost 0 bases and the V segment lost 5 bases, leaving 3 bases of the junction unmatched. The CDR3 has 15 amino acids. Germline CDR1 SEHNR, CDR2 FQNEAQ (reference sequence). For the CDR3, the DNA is TGTGCCAGCAGCCGGGACAGGAGCTCCTACAATGAGCAGTTCTTC. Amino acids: CASSRDRSSYNEQFF.

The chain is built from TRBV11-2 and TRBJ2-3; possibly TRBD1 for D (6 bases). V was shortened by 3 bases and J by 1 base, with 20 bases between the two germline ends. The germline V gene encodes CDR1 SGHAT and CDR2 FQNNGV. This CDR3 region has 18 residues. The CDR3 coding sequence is TGTGCCAGCAGCTTCGCAACCCCTGGACAGACCCGCACAGATACGCAGTATTTT. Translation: CASSFATPGQTRTDTQYF.

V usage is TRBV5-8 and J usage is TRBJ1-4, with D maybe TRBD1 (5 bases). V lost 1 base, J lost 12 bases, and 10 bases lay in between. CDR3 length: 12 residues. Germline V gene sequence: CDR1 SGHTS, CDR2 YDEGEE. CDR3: CASSLRGYELFF. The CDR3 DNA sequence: TGTGCCAGCAGCTTGCGGGGGTACGAACTGTTTTTT.

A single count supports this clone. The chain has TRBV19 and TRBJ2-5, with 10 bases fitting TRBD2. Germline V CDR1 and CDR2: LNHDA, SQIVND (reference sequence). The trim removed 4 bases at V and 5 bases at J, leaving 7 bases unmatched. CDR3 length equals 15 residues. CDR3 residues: CASSKKRGGRETQYF. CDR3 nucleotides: TGTGCCAGTAGTAAAAAGCGGGGGGGCCGGGAGACCCAGTACTTC.

CDR3 in DNA: TGCGCCAGCAGCGCGCAAGAGACCCAGTACTTC. The encoded protein is CASSAQETQYF. The J gene is TRBJ2-5, the V gene TRBV5-1, with D hard to call. Germline CDR1 and CDR2: SGHRS and YFSETQ. V lost 4 bases, J lost 2 bases, and 3 bases lay in between. There are 11 residues in the CDR3.

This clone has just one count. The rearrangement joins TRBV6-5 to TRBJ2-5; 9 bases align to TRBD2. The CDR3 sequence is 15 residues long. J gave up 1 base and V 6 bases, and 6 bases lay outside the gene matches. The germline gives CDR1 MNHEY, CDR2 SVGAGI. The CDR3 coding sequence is TGTGCCAGCAGGCGGATGACTAGCGGCCAAGAGACCCAGTACTTC. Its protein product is CASRRMTSGQETQYF.

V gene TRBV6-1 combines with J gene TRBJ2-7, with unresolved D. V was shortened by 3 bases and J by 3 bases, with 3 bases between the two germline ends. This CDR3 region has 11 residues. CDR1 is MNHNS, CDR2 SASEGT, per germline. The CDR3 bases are TGTGCCAGCAGTGACAGCTACGAGCAGTACTTC. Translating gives CASSDSYEQYF.

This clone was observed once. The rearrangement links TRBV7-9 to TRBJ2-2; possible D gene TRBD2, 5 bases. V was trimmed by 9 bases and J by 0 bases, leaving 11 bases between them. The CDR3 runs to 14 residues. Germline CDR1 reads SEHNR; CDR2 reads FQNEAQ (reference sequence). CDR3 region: CASHRDSNTGELFF. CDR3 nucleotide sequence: TGTGCCAGTCACCGGGATTCGAACACCGGGGAGCTGTTTTTT. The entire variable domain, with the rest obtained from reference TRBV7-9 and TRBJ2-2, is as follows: DTGVSQNPRHKITKRGQNVTFRCDPISEHNRLYWYRQTLGQGPEFLTYFQNEAQLEKSRLLSDRFSAERPKGSFSTLEIQRTEQGDSAMYLCASHRDSNTGELFFGEGSRLTVL.

The CDR3 DNA reads TGTGCCAGCAGCGTAGATCCGGCCGGGGGGGATGGCTACACCTTC. Residues: CASSVDPAGGDGYTF. This sequence joins TRBV9 and TRBJ1-2; weak D call: TRBD1 (5 bases). This CDR3 is built from 15 residues. The germline CDR1 and CDR2 sequences are SGDLS and YYNGEE. Trimming stripped 0 bases from V and 6 bases from J, with 15 bases between.

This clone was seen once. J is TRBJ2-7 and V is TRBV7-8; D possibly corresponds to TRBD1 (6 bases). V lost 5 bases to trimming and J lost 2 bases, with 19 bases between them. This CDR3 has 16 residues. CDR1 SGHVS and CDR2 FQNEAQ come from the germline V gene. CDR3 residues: CASSIEQGFNPYEQYF. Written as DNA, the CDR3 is TGTGCCAGCAGCATCGAACAGGGATTCAACCCCTACGAGCAGTACTTC.